This TCR beta chain was sequenced during a study of T cell repertoires in cytomegalovirus infection. Background on the study: Through public TCR beta signatures, both CMV infection and matching HLA type were indicated. Study findings and constraints: In two of eight donors, the top clonotype was HLA-C-restricted CMV-specific. Of the TCR beta families, the public ones yielded a cumulative frequency that identified carriers of CMV plus the relevant HLA.

Concerning this clonotype: The antigen remains undetermined.

V shed 6 bases and J shed 4 bases, with 18 bases lying between them. The CDR3 runs to 15 residues. Germline lookup yields CDR1 MDHEN and CDR2 SYDVKM. TCRdb recomputed calls from the reads with MiXCR, one row per CDR3 protein. The table shows approximately 490,000 distinct CDR3 sequences, with about 10% occurring only once. The TCR sequence derives from a human donor in good health (CMV status not recorded). Some clones in this sample may be carry-over from other donors' samples. The V gene is TRBV28, the J gene TRBJ2-5; D tentatively reads TRBD1 or TRBD2 (5 bases each). The sequencing sample was made of PBMCs. DNA of the CDR3: TGTGCCAGCAGGGGGCGGACTTTTCGGGGAGAGACCCAGTACTTC. Its protein product is CASRGRTFRGETQYF. Full variable domain (rest looked up from reference TRBV28 and TRBJ2-5): DVKVTQSSRYLVKRTGEKVFLECVQDMDHENMFWYRQDPGLGLRLIYFSYDVKMKEKGDIPEGYSVSREKKERFSLILESASTNQTSMYLCASRGRTFRGETQYFGPGTRLLVL.